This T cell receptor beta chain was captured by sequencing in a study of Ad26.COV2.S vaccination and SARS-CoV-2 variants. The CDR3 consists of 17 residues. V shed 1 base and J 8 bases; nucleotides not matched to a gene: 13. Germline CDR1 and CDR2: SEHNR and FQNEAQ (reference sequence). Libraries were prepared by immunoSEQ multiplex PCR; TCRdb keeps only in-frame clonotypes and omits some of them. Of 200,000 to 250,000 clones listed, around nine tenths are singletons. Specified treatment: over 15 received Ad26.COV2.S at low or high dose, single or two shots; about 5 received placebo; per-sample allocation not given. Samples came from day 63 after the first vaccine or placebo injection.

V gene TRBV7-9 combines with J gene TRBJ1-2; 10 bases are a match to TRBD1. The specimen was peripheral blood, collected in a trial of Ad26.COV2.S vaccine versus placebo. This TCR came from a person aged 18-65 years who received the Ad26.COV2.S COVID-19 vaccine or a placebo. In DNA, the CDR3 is TGTGCCAGCAGCTTAGGAAGGCCGGGACAGGGGAGTCTCGGCTACACCTTC. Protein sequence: CASSLGRPGQGSLGYTF.